The present T cell receptor (beta chain) was sequenced within a study of shared clonotypes between healthy human individuals. Details on this clone: What it recognizes is unknown.

Trimming at V came to 4 bases and at J to 8 bases, leaving 12 bases not matched to a gene. The CDR3 consists of 15 residues. In germline, CDR1 is SGHRS, CDR2 YFSETQ. As processed by the authors: Filtering was not the same, since immunoSEQ gave junction-only sequences without quality scores. The repertoire was sequenced with immunoSEQ multiplex PCR; TCRdb's copy has only in-frame clones and lacks some. The D gene and trimming were derived from the DNA, and the V and J assignments and clone size from that table. The sample lists 850,000 to 1,200,000 clones, more than 65% seen once, with about 1.5% in the top ten. Study-wide results and limits: Clonotype sharing among donors was thought likely to change with sequencing depth.

The origin of this receptor is a man aged 18 to 35 in good health. This chain uses TRBV5-1 with TRBJ1-2; 9 bases line up with TRBD1. Sequenced input: memory CD4+ T cells sorted from blood. Subset denoted: CD45RA-negative fraction. The CDR3 DNA sequence: TGCGCCAGCAGCCCTTGGACAGGGGAGGTTGGCGGCTACACCTTC. This codes for CASSPWTGEVGGYTF.